This passage covers 11 T cell receptor beta chains from one sample sequenced in a study of T-cell reconstitution after alpha-beta-depleted transplantation in children (dated by TCRdb to the mid-2010s). This specimen's treatment or condition label, interpreted: allogeneic hematopoietic cell transplantation with graft depleted of TCRalphabeta T cells and CD19 B cells. The library relied on PCR. Sequencing instrument: Illumina HiSeq 2500. To normalize quantification of the TCRbeta repertoire, the TCR libraries were built with molecular barcoding that relied on unique molecular identifiers. Starting from the raw public reads, TCRdb applied fastp trimming at Q25, assembled clones with MiXCR and retained in-frame beta chains. CDR3 protein sequences are deduplicated, and each keeps its most common genes and DNA. This sample is represented by 600,000 or so distinct CDR3 sequences; 20% to 25% of them were singletons. The ten top clones hold roughly 14% of the sample.

This material consisted of PBMCs, mostly from graft donor cells, taken 360 days after TCRalphabeta/CD19-depleted stem cell transplant. Every receptor here comes from a boy in the first two years of life who had a stem cell transplant for acute myeloid leukemia, so the T cells may come from the graft donor.

This clonotype was seen only a few times. The CDR3 reads CSARGQGAKGSYEQYV. CDR3 coding DNA: TGCAGTGCCCGAGGACAGGGGGCCAAGGGCTCCTACGAGCAGTACGTC. This chain joins TRBV20-1 and TRBJ2-7; TRBD1 aligns across 11 bases. CDR1 is DFQATT, CDR2 SNEGSKA, per germline (reference sequence). This CDR3 has 16 residues. V gave up 6 bases and J gave up 0 bases; unmatched junction bases: 10.

V usage is TRBV25-1 and J usage is TRBJ1-1, with D uncertain. The CDR3 contains 15 residues. The germline CDR1 and CDR2 sequences are MGHDK and SYGVNS. V was cut by 0 bases and J by 4 bases, with 12 bases left in between. CDR3 protein: CASSEYFSELTEAFF. The CDR3 DNA reads as TGTGCCAGCAGTGAATATTTCTCTGAGCTCACTGAAGCTTTCTTT.

This clonotype was observed at least ten times. CDR3 in amino acids: CASSPIAGDYNEQFF. The CDR3 DNA reads as TGTGCCAGCAGTCCGATAGCGGGGGACTACAATGAGCAGTTCTTC. This chain links TRBV7-2 with TRBJ2-1; 9 positions agree with TRBD2. The V gene's germline CDR1 is SGHTA and CDR2 FQGNSA. This CDR3 contains 15 residues. The V segment lost 6 bases and the J segment 3 bases; nucleotides outside the gene matches: 6. The full variable domain, its missing parts supplied by reference TRBV7-2 and TRBJ2-1, is GAGVSQSPSNKVTEKGKDVELRCDPISGHTALYWYRQSLGQGLEFLIYFQGNSAPDKSGLPSDRFSAERTGGSVSTLTIQRTQQEDSAVYLCASSPIAGDYNEQFFGPGTRLTVL.

The V and J genes are TRBV20-1 and TRBJ2-1; 11 nucleotides line up with TRBD2. The CDR3 has 14 amino acids. With 3 bases clipped from V and 12 bases from J, the junction kept 10 bases outside the gene matches. Germline assignment: CDR1 DFQATT and CDR2 SNEGSKA (reference sequence). The CDR3 loop reads CSARGLAEREGQFF. The CDR3 DNA reads as TGCAGTGCTAGGGGACTAGCGGAGAGAGAAGGGCAGTTCTTC.

This clonotype was seen a handful of times. A junction end diverges from the germline sequence, so it may reflect a read error. This chain links TRBV20-1 with TRBJ1-4; the match to TRBD1 covers 8 bases. The CDR3 extends over 14 amino acids. CDR1 and CDR2 (germline): DFQATT, SNEGSKA (reference sequence). In DNA, the CDR3 is TGCAGTGCGCCGACAGGGGCAACTCATGAAAAACTGTTTTTT. Residues: CSAPTGATHEKLFF.

This clonotype was found a few times. This chain joins TRBV6-1 and TRBJ2-5; D possibly uses TRBD1 or TRBD2 (5 bases each). The CDR3 has 13 amino acids. Germline V gene sequence: CDR1 MNHNS, CDR2 SASEGT. V was pared by 5 bases and J by 5 bases, with 12 bases between. In DNA form, the CDR3 reads TGTGCCAGCAGTCGGGGACGCTGGGAGACCCAGTACTTC. It is translated as CASSRGRWETQYF.

In its sample, this clonotype was seen many times. The V call is TRBV3-1, the J call TRBJ2-5, with 7 positions matching TRBD2. There are 16 residues in the CDR3. The V and J ends lost 5 bases and 4 bases, in that order; junction bases with no gene match: 13. CDR1 LGHDT and CDR2 YNNKEL come from the germline V gene (reference sequence). CDR3 in amino acids: CASSSLSGVGAETQYF. CDR3 DNA sequence: TGTGCCAGCAGCTCTTTGAGCGGGGTAGGAGCAGAGACCCAGTACTTC.

The rearrangement links TRBV3-1 to TRBJ1-1, with no clear D. The CDR3 length is 13 residues. Trimming removed 6 bases from V and 3 bases from J, with 11 bases in between. The germline V gene has CDR1 LGHDT and CDR2 YNNKEL (reference sequence). CDR3 nucleotides: TGTGCCAGCAGTCCTCGAATTTACACTGAAGCTTTCTTT. This translates into CASSPRIYTEAFF.

This clonotype was picked up many times. The chain couples TRBV12-3 or TRBV12-4 to TRBJ1-1; D may be TRBD1 (6 bases). This CDR3 comprises 14 residues. V lost 6 bases, J lost 4 bases, and 15 bases lay in between. In DNA form, the CDR3 reads TGTGCCAGCAGGGCCCGGGAGGGGGGCACTGAAGCTTTCTTT. Protein product: CASRAREGGTEAFF.

The chain employs TRBV12-3 or TRBV12-4 and TRBJ2-1; D perhaps matches TRBD2 (6 bases). V lost 6 bases and J lost 2, with 14 bases in between. CDR3 length equals 15 residues. The CDR3 nucleotides are TGTGCCAGCAGCGCTGGAGGGGCTACCTACAATGAGCAGTTCTTC. This sequence encodes CASSAGGATYNEQFF.

This clonotype was seen repeatedly, ten times or more. The gene calls are TRBV4-3 and TRBJ2-2; 10 bases are a match to TRBD2. V was pared by 0 bases and J by 7 bases, with 5 bases of the junction left unmatched. Per germline, CDR1 LGHNA and CDR2 YSLEER. The CDR3 extends over 16 amino acids. CDR3 sequence: CASSQDLAGDGGELFF. The CDR3 DNA is TGCGCCAGCAGCCAAGACCTAGCGGGGGACGGCGGGGAGCTGTTTTTT.